These 15 T cell receptor beta chains originate from one sample sequenced in a study of blood T cell repertoires in COVID-19. This table comes from immunoSEQ multiplex PCR, and its TCRdb copy is limited to in-frame clones, with some not included. The table shows roughly 120,000 clones, with around 86% occurring only once. Sequenced input: peripheral blood. The receptors shown here come from a man between 65 and 85 years old with acute or convalescent COVID-19.

This chain joins TRBV9 and TRBJ2-2; 8 bases agree with TRBD2. Germline V gene lookup returns CDR1 SGDLS and CDR2 YYNGEE. CDR3 length: 14 residues. After removal of 2 bases from V and 4 bases from J, the junction contained 1 base not matched to a gene. The CDR3 protein is CASSVTSGTGELFF. The DNA of the CDR3 is TGTGCCAGCAGCGTCACTAGCGGCACCGGGGAGCTGTTTTTT. Using reference TRBV9 and TRBJ2-2 for the parts outside the CDR3, the full variable domain is DSGVTQTPKHLITATGQRVTLRCSPRSGDLSVYWYQQSLDQGLQFLIQYYNGEERAKGNILERFSAQQFPDLHSELNLSSLELGDSALYFCASSVTSGTGELFFGEGSRLTVL.

The V call is TRBV28, the J call TRBJ1-6; 7 bases are shared with TRBD1. This CDR3 contains 14 residues. Germline CDR1 and CDR2: MDHEN and SYDVKM. The ends lost 5 bases at V and 6 bases at J; junction bases unmatched: 4. The CDR3 DNA sequence: TGTGCCAGCAGTGTGCAGGGGGGTAATTCACCCCTCCACTTT. Its translation is CASSVQGGNSPLHF.

The chain uses TRBV18 and TRBJ2-1, with 8 bases identical to TRBD1. V shed 8 bases and J 6 bases; nucleotides not matched to a gene: 9. Per germline, CDR1 KGHSH and CDR2 LQKENI. The CDR3 covers 14 residues. The CDR3 DNA reads as TGTGCCAGCCAGACAGGGGTGAGGGCCAATGAGCAGTTCTTC. Protein: CASQTGVRANEQFF.

The chain employs TRBV19 and TRBJ2-3; a weak D match, TRBD1 (6 bases). V was pared by 9 bases and J by 3 bases, with 19 bases between. CDR3 length: 15 residues. The germline V gene has CDR1 LNHDA and CDR2 SQIVND (reference sequence). In DNA, the CDR3 is TGTGCCAGCAGGGGATGGCAGGGGTTAACAGATACGCAGTATTTT. Its protein product is CASRGWQGLTDTQYF.

The gene calls are TRBV5-1 and TRBJ1-1; TRBD1 matches 8 bases. CDR3 length equals 14 residues. In germline, CDR1 is SGHRS, CDR2 YFSETQ. The trim removed 10 bases at V and 1 base at J, leaving 9 bases unmatched. The CDR3 DNA sequence: TGCGCCGTCAGGGAGGGGACAGGGAACACTGAAGCTTTCTTT. It yields the protein CAVREGTGNTEAFF.

This clone has a handful of counts. This chain links TRBV9 with TRBJ2-1; D is possibly TRBD2 (6 bases). Between the trimmed V and J ends, which lost 4 bases and 5 bases, there was a span of 16 bases. CDR1 and CDR2 (germline): SGDLS, YYNGEE. The CDR3 has 15 amino acids. CDR3: CASSLSETGDNEQFF. DNA of the CDR3: TGTGCCAGCAGCCTCTCGGAGACGGGAGACAATGAGCAGTTCTTC.

This clone appeared a single time. This sequence joins TRBV7-9 and TRBJ2-7; 7 positions agree with TRBD1. The ends lost 5 bases at V and 6 bases at J; junction bases unmatched: 10. Looked up from germline, CDR1 is SEHNR and CDR2 is FQNEAQ (reference sequence). The CDR3 length is 14 residues. The CDR3 DNA sequence: TGTGCCAGCAGCGTCGACAGGGCGCTACCCGAGCAGTACTTC. It yields the protein CASSVDRALPEQYF.

This chain uses TRBV5-1 with TRBJ1-1; D uncertain. Germline V gene data show CDR1 as SGHRS and CDR2 as YFSETQ. The CDR3 runs 14 residues. The V end was cut by 4 bases, the J end by 2 bases, with 12 bases between. The DNA of the CDR3 is TGCGCCAGCAGCGTGGGGTCCAGTAACACTGAAGCTTTCTTT. Residues: CASSVGSSNTEAFF.

The V gene is TRBV5-1, the J gene TRBJ1-1; 7 bases are shared with TRBD1. Germline V gene data show CDR1 as SGHRS and CDR2 as YFSETQ. V was pared by 0 bases and J by 0 bases, with 5 bases of the junction left unmatched. The CDR3 length is 16 residues. CDR3 in DNA: TGCGCCAGCAGCTTGGATGGGACAGCCATGAACACTGAAGCTTTCTTT. This translates into CASSLDGTAMNTEAFF.

The chain is built from TRBV25-1 and TRBJ1-3; possibly TRBD1 for D (6 bases). Per germline, CDR1 MGHDK and CDR2 SYGVNS. The length of the CDR3 is 15 residues. V shed 2 bases and J shed 3 bases, with 11 bases lying between them. Here the CDR3 DNA reads TGTGCCAGCAGTGAAATCGACAGGAATGGAAACACCATATATTTT. Amino acids: CASSEIDRNGNTIYF. Supplemented by reference TRBV25-1 and TRBJ1-3, the full variable domain reads EADIYQTPRYLVIGTGKKITLECSQTMGHDKMYWYQQDPGMELHLIHYSYGVNSTEKGDLSSESTVSRIRTEHFPLTLESARPSHTSQYLCASSEIDRNGNTIYFGEGSWLTVV.

The chain carries TRBV27 and TRBJ1-5, with a possible D match to TRBD1 (6 bases). The ends were cut back, 4 bases at V and 6 bases at J, with 13 bases in the middle. There are 14 residues in the CDR3. In germline, CDR1 is MNHEY, CDR2 SMNVEV (reference sequence). The CDR3 DNA follows: TGTGCCAGCAGTTGGGGGGGGCTTGCTCAGCCCCAGCATTTT. It encodes CASSWGGLAQPQHF.

The chain carries TRBV7-3 and TRBJ1-2, with TRBD1 identical over 10 bases. The germline gives CDR1 SGHTA, CDR2 FQGTGA. The CDR3 contains 15 residues. After removal of 4 bases from V and 7 bases from J, the junction contained 9 bases not matched to a gene. The CDR3 bases are TGTGCCAGCAGCTCTGGGACAGGGGTACGGGGTGGCTACACCTTC. This gives the protein CASSSGTGVRGGYTF.

The chain employs TRBV28 and TRBJ1-3; a possible D gene is TRBD1 (5 bases). CDR3 length equals 16 residues. Germline loops: CDR1 MDHEN, CDR2 SYDVKM. Deletions cut 4 bases from V and 2 bases from J, with 15 bases between. DNA for the CDR3: TGTGCCAGCAGTTCCCACTCCCCGGGGGCTGGAAACACCATATATTTT. Its protein is CASSSHSPGAGNTIYF.

This rearrangement joins TRBV9 to TRBJ1-4, with TRBD1 matching 9 bases. Germline CDR1 reads SGDLS; CDR2 reads YYNGEE. The CDR3 is 15 residues long. V dropped 0 bases and J dropped 6; count of bases not matched to a gene: 3. In DNA, the CDR3 is TGTGCCAGCAGCGTAGGGGGGACAGGGCATGAAAAACTGTTTTTT. This gives the protein CASSVGGTGHEKLFF.

This clone was counted once. The chain is built from TRBV24-1 and TRBJ2-1; possibly TRBD1 for D (6 bases). This CDR3 is built from 13 residues. The germline V gene encodes CDR1 KGHDR and CDR2 SFDVKD. The V gene lost 8 bases and the J gene lost 7 bases, with 14 bases spanning the gap. Here the CDR3 reads CATNQGNENEQFF. CDR3 bases: TGTGCCACCAATCAGGGGAACGAAAATGAGCAGTTCTTC.